The source of this TCR beta chain is a study of blood T cell repertoires in COVID-19. Participants had their cohort set by participant-reported clinical history. Original analysis: The authors estimated nucleated cell counts from reference gene primer amplification. TCRdb's table, derived via immunoSEQ multiplex PCR, lists solely in-frame clones and lacks some. That table supplies the V and J calls and clone size; D and trimming were determined from the DNA. The table has 360,000 or so clones, around nine tenths seen once. Trimming took 6 bases from V and 6 from J, leaving 18 bases between them. The CDR3 length is 15 residues. The germline CDR1 and CDR2 sequences are MDHEN and SYDVKM.

The sequencing sample was made of PBMCs or T cells enriched from blood (not recorded which). V and J are TRBV28 and TRBJ2-1; D might be TRBD2 (6 bases). The TCR was taken from a woman aged 25 to 39 who had been exposed to COVID-19. The DNA for the CDR3 is TGTGCCAGCAGCATTTACCCGGGACTCACCAATGAGCAGTTCTTC. Amino acid sequence: CASSIYPGLTNEQFF.